This TCR beta chain stems from a study of T-cell memory formation after mild COVID-19. Study information: Largely, the TCR clusters proved donor specific.

TCRdb reanalysed the 5' RACE reads using MiXCR and keeps one entry per CDR3 protein. The sample consists of around 470,000 distinct CDR3 sequences, around 20% of them appearing once. As regards this clonotype: Its antigen is not known.

Germline V gives CDR1 MNHNS, CDR2 SASEGT. Between the trimmed V and J ends, which lost 10 bases and 0 bases, there was a span of 22 bases. CDR3 length: 17 residues. Study-level findings and limits: That cross-reactive memory joined was suggested by some responding clones appearing in pre-infection memory.

Sequences were obtained from PBMCs or a T cell subset sorted from them (not recorded which). The chain uses TRBV6-1 and TRBJ1-3; D gene unclear. The clonotype originates from an adult woman who had mild COVID-19 (a few samples of this study predate the infection). Cell type and time point are not known. CDR3 in amino acids: CATRFYGAVYSGNTIYF. DNA of the CDR3: TGTGCCACTAGGTTTTATGGAGCAGTATACTCTGGAAACACCATATATTTT.